This T cell receptor beta chain originates from a study of response to subunit inactivated influenza vaccine. The study, taken as a whole, reports: Researchers suggested that each seasonal influenza vaccination recruits few new T cells.

This clonotype has a handful of counts. What it recognizes is unknown. In TCRdb, the RT-PCR reads were re-called with MiXCR into one record per CDR3 protein. The sample contains under 800,000 distinct CDR3 sequences, approximately 15% of which appear only once. Source: PBMCs from blood, taken roughly 2 weeks before vaccination. The sequence came from a man in his forties or fifties who received an inactivated influenza vaccine.

The CDR3 reads CASNVRTGLQETQYF. The CDR3 nucleotides are TGCGCCAGCAACGTAAGGACGGGACTTCAAGAGACCCAGTACTTC. This chain connects TRBV5-1 to TRBJ2-5; TRBD2 is a possible D gene (6 bases). Trimming stripped 6 bases from V and 2 bases from J, with 17 bases between. The CDR3 runs 15 residues. From germline, CDR1 is SGHRS and CDR2 YFSETQ.